This record looks at one T cell receptor (beta chain) sequence and its context. Conversion of TCR transcripts into cDNA relied on 5'RACE template switching, which added a universal primer site and UMIs. TCRdb fed the 5' RACE reads into MiXCR, producing one record per CDR3 protein. The repertoire holds 300,000 to 450,000 distinct CDR3 sequences, with 7% to 10% as singletons. This sample was taken from a study of T cells after yellow fever vaccination. Looked up from germline, CDR1 is LGHDT and CDR2 is YNNKEL (reference sequence). This CDR3 comprises 16 residues. V lost 0 bases and J 3 bases, leaving 12 bases between the germline ends.

The TCR comes from a man aged 18 to 30 who received the YFV17D yellow fever vaccine. The rearrangement uses TRBV3-1 and TRBJ2-1, with a possible D match to TRBD2 (5 bases). The sample was PBMCs, taken more than 35 days after the first yellow fever vaccination. CDR3: CASSQDTTGYYNEQFF. In nucleotides, the CDR3 is TGTGCCAGCAGCCAAGATACGACGGGGTACTACAATGAGCAGTTCTTC.